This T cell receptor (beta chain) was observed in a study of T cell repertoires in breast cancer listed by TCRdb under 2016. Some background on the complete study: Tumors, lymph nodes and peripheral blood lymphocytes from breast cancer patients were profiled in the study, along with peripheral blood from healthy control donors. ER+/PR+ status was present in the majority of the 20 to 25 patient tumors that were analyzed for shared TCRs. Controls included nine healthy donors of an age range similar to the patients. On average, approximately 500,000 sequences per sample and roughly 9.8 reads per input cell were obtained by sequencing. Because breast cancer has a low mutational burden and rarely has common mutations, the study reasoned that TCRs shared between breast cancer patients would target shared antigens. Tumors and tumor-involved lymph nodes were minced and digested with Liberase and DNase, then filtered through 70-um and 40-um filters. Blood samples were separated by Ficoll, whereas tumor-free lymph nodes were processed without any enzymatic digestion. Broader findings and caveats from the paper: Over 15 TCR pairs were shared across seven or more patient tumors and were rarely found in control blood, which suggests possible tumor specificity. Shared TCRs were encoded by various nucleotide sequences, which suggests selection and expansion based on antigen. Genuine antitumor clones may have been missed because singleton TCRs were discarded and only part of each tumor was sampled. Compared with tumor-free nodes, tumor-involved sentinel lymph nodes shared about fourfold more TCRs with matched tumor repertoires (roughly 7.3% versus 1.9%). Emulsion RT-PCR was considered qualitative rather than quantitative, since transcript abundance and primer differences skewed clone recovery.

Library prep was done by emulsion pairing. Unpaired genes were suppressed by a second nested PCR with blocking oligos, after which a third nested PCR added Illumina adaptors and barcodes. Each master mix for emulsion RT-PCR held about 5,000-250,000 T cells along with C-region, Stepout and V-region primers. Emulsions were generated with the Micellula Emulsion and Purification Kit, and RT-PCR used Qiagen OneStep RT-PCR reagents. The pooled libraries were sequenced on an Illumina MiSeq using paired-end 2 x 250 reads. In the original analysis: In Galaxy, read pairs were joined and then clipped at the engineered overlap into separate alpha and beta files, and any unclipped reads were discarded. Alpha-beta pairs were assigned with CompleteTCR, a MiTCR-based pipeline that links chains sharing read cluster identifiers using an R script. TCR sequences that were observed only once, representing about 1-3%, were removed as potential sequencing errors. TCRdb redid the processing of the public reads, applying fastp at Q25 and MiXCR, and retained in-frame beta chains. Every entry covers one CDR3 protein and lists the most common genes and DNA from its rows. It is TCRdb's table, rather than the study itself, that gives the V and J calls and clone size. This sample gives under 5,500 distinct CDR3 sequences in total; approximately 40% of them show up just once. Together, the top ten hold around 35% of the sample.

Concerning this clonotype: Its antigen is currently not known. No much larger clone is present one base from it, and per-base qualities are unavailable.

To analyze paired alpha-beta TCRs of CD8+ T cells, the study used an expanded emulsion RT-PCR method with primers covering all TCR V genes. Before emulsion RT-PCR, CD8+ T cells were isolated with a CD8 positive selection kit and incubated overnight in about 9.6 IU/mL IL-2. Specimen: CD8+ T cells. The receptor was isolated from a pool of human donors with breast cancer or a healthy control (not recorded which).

The DNA reads TGTGCCAGCAGCCTCACCTCCGGGACAGAGATCTCTGGGGCCAACGTCCTGACTTTC. Translation gives CASSLTSGTEISGANVLTF. The V and J genes are TRBV3-1 and TRBJ2-6; 7 bases in between match TRBD1. The germline V end is reduced by 4 bases and the J end by 0 bases; junction bases left unmatched: 12. Spanning cysteine to phenylalanine, the CDR3 consists of 19 amino acids. The read is trimmed to its CDR3 DNA, 57 bases read in frame from base 1. CDR1 and CDR2 (LGHDT, YNNKEL) derive from the germline V gene (reference sequence).